The T cell receptor (beta chain) described here comes from a study of OX40 agonist ivuxolimab in advanced cancers. Whole-study context: In this trial design, patients received ivuxolimab intravenously at 0.01 to 10 mg/kg every 2 weeks.

Assay: immunoSEQ multiplex PCR; the TCRdb copy retains only in-frame clones and omits some. The sample contains fewer than 85,000 clones, around 82% of which appear only once. The CDR3 spans 12 residues. Trimming removed 5 bases from V and 4 bases from J; junction bases left unmatched: 1. Germline V gene sequence: CDR1 KGHSH, CDR2 LQKENI. The source was CD4+ or CD8+ T cells sorted from blood, collected in a trial of the OX40 agonist ivuxolimab. V usage is TRBV18 and J usage is TRBJ2-5; 7 bases line up with TRBD1. The source is an adult with an advanced solid tumor such as melanoma, head and neck, liver or kidney cancer. The CDR3 is CASSTGVETQYF. CDR3 nucleotide sequence: TGTGCCAGCTCAACAGGGGTAGAGACCCAGTACTTC.